This T cell receptor (beta chain) was documented in a study of beta chain features in type 1 diabetes. This CDR3 has 14 amino acids. Trimming pared 6 bases from V and 2 bases from J, leaving 15 bases between. Germline V gives CDR1 SGHRS, CDR2 YFSETQ. This clone was picked up a small number of times. The entirety of the isolated RNA underwent reverse transcription, so expressed TCRB transcripts were sequenced. Generated by immunoSEQ multiplex PCR, the TCRdb table keeps only in-frame clones and is missing some. The table includes some 44,000 clones, around 52% detected once. The chain combines TRBV5-1 with TRBJ2-7; possible D gene TRBD2, 5 bases. The clonotype comes from a woman in her late teens or twenties in good health. The specimen was Tregs from blood. The CDR3 reads CASKEVEPPYEQYF. In DNA form, the CDR3 reads TGCGCCAGCAAGGAGGTGGAACCCCCCTACGAGCAGTACTTC.